This T cell receptor (beta chain) was captured in a study of identifying expanded T cells in peripheral blood. Study-wide results and limits: Variance in clone template counts between approximately two-week samples significantly increased with total template count across all healthy donors. Over approximately two and four weeks, about 15 and 19 clones changed, versus 1.2 between replicates.

During the collection period, no donor immune events like infections were recorded. Points on this clone: Its target is not known.

Profiled with immunoSEQ multiplex PCR; TCRdb holds only in-frame clones, not every one. The sample shows under 150,000 clones, 75% to 90% of them seen only once. Unmatched junction bases numbered 9, after V lost 4 bases and J lost 7 bases. Germline V gene data show CDR1 as SGHVS and CDR2 as FQNEAQ. This CDR3 spans 16 amino acids. This clonotype was obtained from a person aged 18 to 75 in good health. This chain uses TRBV7-8 with TRBJ2-1; TRBD2 aligns across 11 bases. Sequencing input: blood. The chain's CDR3 is CASSYAGTSGVNEQFF. CDR3 sequence (DNA): TGTGCCAGCAGCTACGCCGGGACTAGCGGCGTAAATGAGCAGTTCTTC.